The 4 T cell receptor beta chains listed next were all sequenced from one sample in a study of regulatory T cells in long-lasting Graves disease. This sample's time point: newly diagnosed GD, antithyroid drugs for less than 3 months. PBMC-extracted RNA yielded the TCR library. Relying on iRepertoire HTBI primers and Arm-PCR of CDR3 regions, the team built TCR beta libraries. Using its own MiXCR run on the multiplex PCR reads, TCRdb lists one record per CDR3 protein. The sample holds a few hundred thousand distinct CDR3 sequences; around 20% are singletons and the top ten take about 15%. Source: peripheral blood mononuclear cells (PBMCs), taken at new diagnosis, from a patient treated with antithyroid drugs. These receptors originate from a female donor with Graves disease.

This clonotype was seen at least ten times. V gene TRBV7-8 combines with J gene TRBJ2-7, with a tentative D call TRBD1 (6 bases). CDR3 length: 15 amino acids. CDR1 is SGHVS, CDR2 FQNEAQ, per germline. Trimming removed 1 base at V and 3 bases at J, with 13 bases between. The CDR3 reads CASSLESGDHYEQYF. In DNA form, the CDR3 reads TGTGCCAGCAGCTTAGAATCAGGGGACCACTACGAGCAGTACTTC.

The rearrangement links TRBV27 to TRBJ1-1; the D gene is possibly TRBD1 (5 bases). CDR3 length equals 13 residues. V lost 3 bases and J lost 5, with 10 bases in between. Germline lookup yields CDR1 MNHEY and CDR2 SMNVEV (reference sequence). DNA for the CDR3: TGTGCCAGCAGTTTTCGCAGGGAAACTGAAGCTTTCTTT. Amino acids: CASSFRRETEAFF.

As for this clonotype: This could be a read error, since a much larger clone is one nucleotide away. The chain carries TRBV10-3 and TRBJ2-7; D is perhaps TRBD1 (5 bases). The CDR3 consists of 13 residues. Germline V gene data show CDR1 as ENHRY and CDR2 as SYGVKD. Trimming pared 3 bases from V and 4 bases from J, leaving 10 bases between. The CDR3 DNA sequence: TGTGCCATCAGTGATGCAGGGCGGTACGAGCAGTACTTC. Residues: CAISDAGRYEQYF.

In the case of this clonotype: A read error may be the cause here, since a much bigger clone is one base away. The rearrangement links TRBV6-1 to TRBJ2-1, with D perhaps TRBD1 (6 bases). Per the germline V gene, CDR1 is MNHNS and CDR2 is SASEGT. This CDR3 has 15 residues. V was trimmed by 9 bases and J by 3 bases, leaving 18 bases between them. Here the CDR3 reads CARSPGTPHYNEQFF. CDR3 DNA sequence: TGTGCCAGAAGTCCCGGGACACCACACTACAATGAGCAGTTCTTC.